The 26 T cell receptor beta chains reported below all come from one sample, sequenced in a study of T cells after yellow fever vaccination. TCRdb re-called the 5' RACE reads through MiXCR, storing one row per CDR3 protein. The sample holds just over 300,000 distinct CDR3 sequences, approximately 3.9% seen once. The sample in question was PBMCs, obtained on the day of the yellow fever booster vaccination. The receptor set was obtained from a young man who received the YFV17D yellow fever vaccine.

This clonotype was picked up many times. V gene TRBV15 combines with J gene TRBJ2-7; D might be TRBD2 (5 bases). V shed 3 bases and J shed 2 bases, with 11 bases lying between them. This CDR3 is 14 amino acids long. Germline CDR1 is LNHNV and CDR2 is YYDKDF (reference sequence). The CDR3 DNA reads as TGTGCCACCAGCAGGGCCCGGGGTCCCTACGAGCAGTACGTC. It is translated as CATSRARGPYEQYV.

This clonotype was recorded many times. The CDR3, as DNA: TGTGCCAGCAGCTCCAATTCTAAGGGGCGAGAGCAGTACGTC. Its translation is CASSSNSKGREQYV. J is TRBJ2-7 and V is TRBV7-9; weak D call: TRBD1 (5 bases). Germline CDR1 is SEHNR and CDR2 is FQNEAQ (reference sequence). Trimming shortened V by 4 bases and J by 7 bases, and 17 bases separated the two germline ends. The length of the CDR3 is 14 residues.

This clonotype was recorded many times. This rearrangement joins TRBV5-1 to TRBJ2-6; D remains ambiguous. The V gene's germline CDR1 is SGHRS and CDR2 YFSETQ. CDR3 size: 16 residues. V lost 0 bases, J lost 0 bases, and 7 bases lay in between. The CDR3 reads CASSLDRGSGANVLTF. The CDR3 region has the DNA TGCGCCAGCAGCTTGGACCGTGGCTCTGGGGCCAACGTCCTGACTTTC.

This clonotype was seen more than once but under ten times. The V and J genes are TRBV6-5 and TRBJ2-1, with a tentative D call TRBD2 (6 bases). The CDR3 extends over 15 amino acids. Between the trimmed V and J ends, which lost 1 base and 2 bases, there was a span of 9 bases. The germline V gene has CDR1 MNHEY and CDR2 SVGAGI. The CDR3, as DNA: TGTGCCAGCAGTTACTGGAGGGACCCCTACAATGAGCAGTTCTTC. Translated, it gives CASSYWRDPYNEQFF.

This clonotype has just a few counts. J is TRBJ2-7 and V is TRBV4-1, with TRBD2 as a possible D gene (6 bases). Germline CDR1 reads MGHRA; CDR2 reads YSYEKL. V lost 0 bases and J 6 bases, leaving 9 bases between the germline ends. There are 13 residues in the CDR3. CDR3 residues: CASSQDGRREQYF. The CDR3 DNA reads TGCGCCAGCAGCCAAGATGGGAGGCGCGAGCAGTACTTC.

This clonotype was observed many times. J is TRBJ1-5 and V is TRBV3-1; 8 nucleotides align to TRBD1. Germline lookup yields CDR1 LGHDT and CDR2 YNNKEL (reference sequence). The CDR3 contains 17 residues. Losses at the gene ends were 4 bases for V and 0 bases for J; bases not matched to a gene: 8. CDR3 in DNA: TGTGCCAGCAGCCCACGACCAGGGGGCCTTAGCAATCAGCCCCAGCATTTT. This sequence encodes CASSPRPGGLSNQPQHF.

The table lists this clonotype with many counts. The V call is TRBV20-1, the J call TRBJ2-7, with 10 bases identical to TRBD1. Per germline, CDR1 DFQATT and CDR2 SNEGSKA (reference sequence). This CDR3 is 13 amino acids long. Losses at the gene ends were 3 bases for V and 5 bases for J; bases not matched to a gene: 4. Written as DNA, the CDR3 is TGCAGTGCTAGCTCCGGGACAGGGGACGAGCAGTACGTC. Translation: CSASSGTGDEQYV.

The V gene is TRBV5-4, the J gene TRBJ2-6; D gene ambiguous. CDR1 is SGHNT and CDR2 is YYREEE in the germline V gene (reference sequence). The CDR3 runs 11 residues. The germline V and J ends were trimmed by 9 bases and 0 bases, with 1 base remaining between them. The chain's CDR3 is CAISGANVLTF. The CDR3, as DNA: TGTGCCATCTCTGGGGCCAACGTCCTGACTTTC.

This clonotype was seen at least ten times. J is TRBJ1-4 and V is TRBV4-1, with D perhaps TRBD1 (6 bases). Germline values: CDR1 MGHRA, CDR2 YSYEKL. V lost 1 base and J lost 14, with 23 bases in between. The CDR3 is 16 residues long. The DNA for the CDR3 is TGCGCCAGCAGCCAAGTGGGGGCGGCCCTAATGAAAAGGCTGTTTTTT. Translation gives CASSQVGAALMKRLFF.

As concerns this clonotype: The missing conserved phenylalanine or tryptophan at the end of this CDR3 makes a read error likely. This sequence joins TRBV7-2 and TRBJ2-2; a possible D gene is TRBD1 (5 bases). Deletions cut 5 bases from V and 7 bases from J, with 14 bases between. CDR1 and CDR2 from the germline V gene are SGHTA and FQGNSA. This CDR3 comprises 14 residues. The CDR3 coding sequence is TGTGCCAGCAGCCATAGCAGGGTTTTCGGGGAGCTGTTTTCT. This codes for CASSHSRVFGELFS.

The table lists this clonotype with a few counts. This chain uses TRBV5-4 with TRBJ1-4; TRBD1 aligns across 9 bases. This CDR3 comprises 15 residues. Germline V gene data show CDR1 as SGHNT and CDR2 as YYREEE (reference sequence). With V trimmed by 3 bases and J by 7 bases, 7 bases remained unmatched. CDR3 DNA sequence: TGTGCCAGCAGCTCAAAACAGGGGGCAGGTGAAAAACTGTTTTTT. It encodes CASSSKQGAGEKLFF.

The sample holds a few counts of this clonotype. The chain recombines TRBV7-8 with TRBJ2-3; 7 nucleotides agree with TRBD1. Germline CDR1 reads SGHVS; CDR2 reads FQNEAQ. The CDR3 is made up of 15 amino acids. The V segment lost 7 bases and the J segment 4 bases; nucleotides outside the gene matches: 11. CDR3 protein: CASTYEGGGSDTQYF. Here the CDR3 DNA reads TGTGCCAGCACATACGAAGGGGGCGGGTCAGATACGCAGTATTTT.

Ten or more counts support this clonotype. The CDR3 nucleotides read TGTGCCAGCTCAACCTCAGGCTACGAGCAGTACTTC. This translates into CASSTSGYEQYF. The genes are TRBV18 and TRBJ2-7, with D hard to call. Germline V CDR1 and CDR2: KGHSH, LQKENI. CDR3 size: 12 residues. Trimming took off 5 bases at V and 3 bases at J, with 8 bases between the two ends.

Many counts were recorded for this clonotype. The CDR3 DNA follows: TGTGCCAGCAGTCTCGGGATATTGGTGGCTAGCGGGTCTGCTACGGATGAGCAGTTCTTC. The encoded protein is CASSLGILVASGSATDEQFF. This chain joins TRBV9 and TRBJ2-1; 8 bases map to TRBD2. V shed 5 bases and J 8 bases; nucleotides not matched to a gene: 27. Germline CDR1 is SGDLS and CDR2 is YYNGEE. This CDR3 is 20 amino acids long. Looking up the rest from reference TRBV9 and TRBJ2-1 gives the full variable domain: DSGVTQTPKHLITATGQRVTLRCSPRSGDLSVYWYQQSLDQGLQFLIQYYNGEERAKGNILERFSAQQFPDLHSELNLSSLELGDSALYFCASSLGILVASGSATDEQFFGPGTRLTVL.

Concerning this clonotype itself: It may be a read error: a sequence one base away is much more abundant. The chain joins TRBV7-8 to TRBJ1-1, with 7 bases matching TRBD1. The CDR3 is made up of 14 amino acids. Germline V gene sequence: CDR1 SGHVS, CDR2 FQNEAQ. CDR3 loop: CASGLVTGDTEAFF. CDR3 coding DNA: TGTGCCAGCGGCTTAGTTACAGGGGACACTGAAGCTTTCTTT.

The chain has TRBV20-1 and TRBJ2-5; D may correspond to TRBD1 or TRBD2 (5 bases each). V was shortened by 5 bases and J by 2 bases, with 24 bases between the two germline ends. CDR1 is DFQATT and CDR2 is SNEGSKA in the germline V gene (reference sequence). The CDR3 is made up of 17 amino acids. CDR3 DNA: TGCAGTGCTCATTCCGAGTTTGGGGACCCGATACAAGAGACCCAGTACTTC. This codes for CSAHSEFGDPIQETQYF.

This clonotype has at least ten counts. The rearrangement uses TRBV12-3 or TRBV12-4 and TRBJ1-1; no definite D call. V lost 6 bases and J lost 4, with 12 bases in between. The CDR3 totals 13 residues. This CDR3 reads CASRLAGSTEAFF. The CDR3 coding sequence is TGTGCCAGCAGGCTTGCGGGGAGCACTGAAGCTTTCTTT.

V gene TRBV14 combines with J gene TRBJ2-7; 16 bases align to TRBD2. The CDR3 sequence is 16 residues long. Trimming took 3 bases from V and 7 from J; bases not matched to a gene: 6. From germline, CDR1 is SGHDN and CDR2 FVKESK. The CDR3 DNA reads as TGTGCCAGCAGCCATGGGACTAGCGGGGGGGTATCGGAGCAGTACGTC. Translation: CASSHGTSGGVSEQYV.

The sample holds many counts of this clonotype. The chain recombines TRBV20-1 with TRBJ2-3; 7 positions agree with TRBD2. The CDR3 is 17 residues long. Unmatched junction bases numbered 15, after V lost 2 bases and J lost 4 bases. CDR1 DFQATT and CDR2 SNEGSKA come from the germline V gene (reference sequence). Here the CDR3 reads CSARPIPRGDEADTQYF. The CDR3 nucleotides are TGCAGTGCTAGACCAATTCCCCGGGGGGATGAGGCAGATACGCAGTATTTT.

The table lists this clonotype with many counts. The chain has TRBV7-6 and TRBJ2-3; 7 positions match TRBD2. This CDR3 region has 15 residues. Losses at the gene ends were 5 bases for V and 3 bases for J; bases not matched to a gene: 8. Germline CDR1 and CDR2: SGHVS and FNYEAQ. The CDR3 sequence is CASSPGLEGTDTQYF. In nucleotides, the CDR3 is TGTGCCAGCAGCCCAGGACTAGAAGGGACAGATACGCAGTATTTT.

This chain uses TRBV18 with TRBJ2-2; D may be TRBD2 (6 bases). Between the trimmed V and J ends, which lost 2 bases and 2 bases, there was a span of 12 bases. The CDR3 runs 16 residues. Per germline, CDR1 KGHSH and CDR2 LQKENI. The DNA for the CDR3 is TGTGCCAGCTCACCAAGGGCGGGACCAAACACCGGGGAGCTGTTTTTT. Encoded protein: CASSPRAGPNTGELFF.

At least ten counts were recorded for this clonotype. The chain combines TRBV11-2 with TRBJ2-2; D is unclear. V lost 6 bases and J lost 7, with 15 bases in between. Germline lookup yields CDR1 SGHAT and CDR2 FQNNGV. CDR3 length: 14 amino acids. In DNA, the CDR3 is TGTGCCAGCAGTTCCTATTCACGTGGCGGGGAGCTGTTTTTT. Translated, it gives CASSSYSRGGELFF.

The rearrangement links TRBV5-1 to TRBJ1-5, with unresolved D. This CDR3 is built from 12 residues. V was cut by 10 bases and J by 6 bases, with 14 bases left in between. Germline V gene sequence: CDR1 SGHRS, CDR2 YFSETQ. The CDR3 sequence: CALGTGIQPQHF. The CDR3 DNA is TGCGCCCTAGGTACTGGGATTCAGCCCCAGCATTTT.

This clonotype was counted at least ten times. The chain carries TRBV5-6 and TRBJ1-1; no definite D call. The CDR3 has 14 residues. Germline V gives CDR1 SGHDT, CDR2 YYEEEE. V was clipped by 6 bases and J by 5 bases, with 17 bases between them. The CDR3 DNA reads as TGTGCCAGCACCCTTTATAGCGTTAGGACTGAAGCTTTCTTT. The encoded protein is CASTLYSVRTEAFF.

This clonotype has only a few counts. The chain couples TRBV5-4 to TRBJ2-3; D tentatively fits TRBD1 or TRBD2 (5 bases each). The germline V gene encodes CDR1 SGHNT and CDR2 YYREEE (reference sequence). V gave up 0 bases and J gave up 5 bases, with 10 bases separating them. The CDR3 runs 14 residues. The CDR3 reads CASSLAGPQDTQYF. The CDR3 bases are TGTGCCAGCAGCTTGGCGGGACCACAAGATACGCAGTATTTT.

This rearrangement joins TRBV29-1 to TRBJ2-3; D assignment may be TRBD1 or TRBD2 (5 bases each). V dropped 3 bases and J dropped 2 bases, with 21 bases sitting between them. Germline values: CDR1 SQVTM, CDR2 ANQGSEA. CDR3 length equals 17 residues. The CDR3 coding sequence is TGCAGCGTTGATGTTGGGGGTTTAGGGCGGATCACAGATACGCAGTATTTT. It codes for CSVDVGGLGRITDTQYF.